Sequencing of this T cell receptor beta chain was carried out in a study of T cell responses to AZD1222 COVID-19 vaccine. The study, taken as a whole, reports: It was only a handful of AZD1222 recipients who were seropositive at baseline. Vaccine-related CD4 TCRs covered spike, predominating at 160-218 and 743-854. Following two doses of AZD1222, Spike-specific TCR breadth and depth rose. Donor demographics were predominantly white British with a female majority; clonal diversity may be underestimated.

Notes on this clone: The antigen is not known.

Germline V gene lookup returns CDR1 MNHEY and CDR2 SVGAGI. Trimming took off 10 bases at V and 0 bases at J, with 7 bases between the two ends. The CDR3 is 12 residues long. The repertoire was sequenced with immunoSEQ multiplex PCR; TCRdb's copy has only in-frame clones and lacks some. The sample consists of 150,000 or so clones, approximately 94% of them appearing once. The sample consisted of peripheral blood, taken on day 0 of AZD1222 vaccination. The origin of this receptor is an adult in good health. The rearrangement links TRBV6-5 to TRBJ1-5, with D uncertain. CDR3 in DNA: TGTGCCATCTCTTATAGCAATCAGCCCCAGCATTTT. Amino acids: CAISYSNQPQHF.